This T cell receptor beta chain was retrieved from a study of shared clonotypes between healthy human individuals. This clone appeared once. The V gene end was trimmed by 3 bases and the J gene end by 4 bases; junction bases not matched to a gene: 2. Germline CDR1 MNHEY, CDR2 SMNVEV (reference sequence). CDR3 length equals 14 residues. The table came from immunoSEQ multiplex PCR; TCRdb's copy has only in-frame clones and leaves some out. The data show about 650,000 clones, with nearly 97% seen just once and 0.09% to 0.13% held by the top ten. Positively selected for CCR7, the CD45RO-negative cells used as naive CD8 cells excluded terminally differentiated effector memory CD45RA+ cells.

The V call is TRBV27, the J call TRBJ2-2, with TRBD2 matching over 7 bases. The sequenced sample was naive CD8+ T cells sorted from blood. The TCR was taken from a woman younger than 45 in good health. CDR3 in amino acids: CASSLGGSTGELFF. CDR3 DNA sequence: TGTGCCAGCAGTTTGGGCGGGAGCACCGGGGAGCTGTTTTTT.